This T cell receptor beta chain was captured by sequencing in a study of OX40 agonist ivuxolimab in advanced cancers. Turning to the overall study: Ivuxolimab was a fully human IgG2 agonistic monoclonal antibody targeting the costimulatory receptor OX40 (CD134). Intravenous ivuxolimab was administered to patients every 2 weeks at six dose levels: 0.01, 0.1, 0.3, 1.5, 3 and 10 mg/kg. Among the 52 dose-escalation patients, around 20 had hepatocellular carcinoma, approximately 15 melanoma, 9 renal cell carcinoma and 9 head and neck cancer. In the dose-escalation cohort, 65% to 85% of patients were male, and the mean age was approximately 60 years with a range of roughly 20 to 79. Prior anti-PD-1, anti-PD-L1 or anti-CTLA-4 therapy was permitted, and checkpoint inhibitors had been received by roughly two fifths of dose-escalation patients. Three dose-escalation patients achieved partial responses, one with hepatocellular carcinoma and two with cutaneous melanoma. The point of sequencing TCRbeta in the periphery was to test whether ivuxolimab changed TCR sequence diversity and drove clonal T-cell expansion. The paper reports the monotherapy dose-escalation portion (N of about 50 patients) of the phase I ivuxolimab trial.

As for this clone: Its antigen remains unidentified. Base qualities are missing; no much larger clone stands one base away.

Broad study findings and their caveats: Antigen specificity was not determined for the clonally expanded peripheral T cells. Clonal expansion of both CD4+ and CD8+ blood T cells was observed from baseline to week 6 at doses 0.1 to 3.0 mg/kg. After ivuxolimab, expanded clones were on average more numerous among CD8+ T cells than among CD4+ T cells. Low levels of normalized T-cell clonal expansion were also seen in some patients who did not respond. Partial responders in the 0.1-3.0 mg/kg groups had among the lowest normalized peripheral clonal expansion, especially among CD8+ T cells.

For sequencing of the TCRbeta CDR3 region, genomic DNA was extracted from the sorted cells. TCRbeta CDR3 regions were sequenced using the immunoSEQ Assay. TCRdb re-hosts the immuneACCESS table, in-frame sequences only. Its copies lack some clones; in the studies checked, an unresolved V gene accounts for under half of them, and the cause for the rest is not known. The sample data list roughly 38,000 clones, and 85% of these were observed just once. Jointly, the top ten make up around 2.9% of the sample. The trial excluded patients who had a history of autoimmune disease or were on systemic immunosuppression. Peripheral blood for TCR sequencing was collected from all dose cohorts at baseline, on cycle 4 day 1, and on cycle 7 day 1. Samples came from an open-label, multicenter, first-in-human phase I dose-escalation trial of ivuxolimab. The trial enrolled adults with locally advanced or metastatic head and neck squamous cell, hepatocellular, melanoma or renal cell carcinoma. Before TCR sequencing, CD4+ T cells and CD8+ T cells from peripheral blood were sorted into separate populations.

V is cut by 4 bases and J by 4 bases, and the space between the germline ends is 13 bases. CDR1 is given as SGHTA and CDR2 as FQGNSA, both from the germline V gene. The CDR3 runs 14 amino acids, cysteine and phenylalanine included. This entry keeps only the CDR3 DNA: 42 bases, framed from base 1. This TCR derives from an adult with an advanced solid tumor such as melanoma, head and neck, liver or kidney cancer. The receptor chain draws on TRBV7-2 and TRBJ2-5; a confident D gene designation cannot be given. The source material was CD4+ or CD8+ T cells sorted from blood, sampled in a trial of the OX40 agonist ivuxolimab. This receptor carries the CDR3 CASSSDPWGETQYF. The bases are TGTGCCAGCAGCTCAGACCCGTGGGGAGAGACCCAGTACTTC.